A selection of T cell receptor beta chains follows, all from one sample in a study of T-cell reconstitution after alpha-beta-depleted transplantation in children. TCRdb re-derived calls from the PCR reads in MiXCR, one entry per CDR3 protein. The data contain 150,000 to 200,000 distinct CDR3 sequences, 14% to 15% of them singletons. The sequenced sample was PBMCs from the stem cell graft donor, obtained from the stem cell graft. Receptors originate from a human donor who donated a stem cell graft to a child with acute lymphoblastic leukemia. The CDR3 runs from the conserved cysteine through the conserved F or W. D genes are given only for firm matches. Clone size is not always given. Where it is, it says once, few, many or a class for expanded clones.

>TRBD2|few|TRBV20-1|TRBJ2-1
CSARFPLAGVYNEQFF
TGCAGTGCTAGATTCCCACTAGCGGGAGTATACAATGAGCAGTTCTTC
>.|many|TRBV12-3/TRBV12-4|TRBJ1-1
CASSRTEGPEAFF
TGTGCCAGCAGCCGGACAGAGGGGCCTGAAGCTTTCTTT
>.|many|TRBV4-1|TRBJ2-2
CASSRQENTGELFF
TGCGCCAGCAGCCGTCAGGAGAACACCGGGGAGCTGTTTTTT
>.|many|TRBV5-8|TRBJ1-2
CASSFGGAGGYTF
TGTGCCAGCAGCTTTGGGGGCGCGGGTGGCTACACCTTC
>.|few|TRBV5-1|TRBJ2-7
CASSKDTPSYEQYF
TGCGCCAGCAGCAAGGACACTCCCTCCTACGAGCAGTACTTC
>.|many|TRBV12-3/TRBV12-4|TRBJ2-1
CASLGDTPYNEQFF
TGTGCCAGCCTCGGTGACACCCCCTACAATGAGCAGTTCTTC
>.|.|TRBV20-1|TRBJ2-3
CSARARGSTDTQYF
TGCAGTGCTAGAGCCCGGGGAAGCACAGATACGCAGTATTTT
>.|many|TRBV20-1|TRBJ2-7
CSASGTPYEQYF
TGCAGTGCTAGTGGGACTCCCTACGAGCAGTACTTC
>TRBD1|many|TRBV12-3/TRBV12-4|TRBJ2-7
CASSYRGSRDEQYF
TGTGCCAGCAGTTACAGGGGGAGTAGAGACGAGCAGTACTTC
>TRBD2|few|TRBV10-3|TRBJ2-1
CAISEYRLAGDSYNEQFF
TGTGCCATCAGTGAGTATCGACTAGCGGGAGACTCCTACAATGAGCAGTTCTTC
>TRBD2|.|TRBV20-1|TRBJ2-1
CSARDKPGLADKNEQFF
TGCAGTGCTAGAGATAAACCGGGACTAGCGGATAAGAATGAGCAGTTCTTC
>.|.|TRBV11-3|TRBJ2-1
CASRFGGGLGEQFF
TGTGCCAGCAGATTCGGGGGAGGTCTGGGCGAGCAGTTCTTC
>TRBD1|many|TRBV5-1|TRBJ2-4
CASSLAGGMGNIQYF
TGCGCCAGCAGCCTTGCAGGGGGCATGGGAAACATTCAGTACTTC
>.|.|TRBV7-9|TRBJ1-5
CASSLAGTKQPQHF
TGTGCCAGCAGCTTAGCGGGGACAAAACAGCCCCAGCATTTT
>TRBD1|.|TRBV18|TRBJ1-1
CASSQRTGVDSTEAFF
TGTGCCAGCTCACAACGGACAGGGGTCGACAGCACTGAAGCTTTCTTT
>.|many|TRBV7-9|TRBJ2-3
CASSFLAGSTDTQYF
TGTGCCAGCAGCTTTCTGGCGGGGAGCACAGATACGCAGTATTTT
>.|many|TRBV28|TRBJ1-2
CASSSDRPYGYTF
TGTGCCAGCAGTTCAGACAGGCCCTATGGCTACACCTTC
>.|.|TRBV20-1|TRBJ1-5
CTAKRSIGGVREPQHF
TGCACTGCTAAAAGGAGCATAGGTGGGGTGAGGGAGCCCCAGCATTTT
>.|many|TRBV29-1|TRBJ2-4
CSAIRTGSKNIQYF
TGCAGCGCTATCAGGACTGGAAGCAAAAACATTCAGTACTTC
>.|few|TRBV6-1|TRBJ2-1
CASSEARTATYNEQFF
TGTGCCAGCAGTGAAGCCCGAACGGCTACCTACAATGAGCAGTTCTTC
>.|many|TRBV6-6|TRBJ2-3
CASYVGTTDTQYF
TGTGCCAGCTACGTGGGGACCACAGATACGCAGTATTTT
>TRBD1|many|TRBV10-3|TRBJ2-7
CAISEKGGERSYEQYF
TGTGCCATCAGTGAAAAAGGGGGCGAAAGGTCCTACGAGCAGTACTTC
>.|few|TRBV12-3/TRBV12-4|TRBJ2-3
CASSLGGDRTDTQYF
TGTGCCAGCAGTTTAGGCGGGGACCGAACAGATACGCAGTATTTT
>.|many|TRBV7-9|TRBJ1-2
CASSTIGETQNYGYTF
TGTGCCAGCAGCACCATCGGGGAGACACAGAACTATGGCTACACCTTC
>.|.|TRBV11-3|TRBJ2-3
CASSLHGLVGTDTQYF
TGTGCCAGCAGCTTACACGGGCTAGTCGGCACAGATACGCAGTATTTT
>.|many|TRBV10-3|TRBJ2-1
CAISDQTRNEQFF
TGTGCCATCAGTGATCAAACGAGGAATGAGCAGTTCTTC
>TRBD2|many|TRBV5-6|TRBJ2-3
CASSLYGLAGGDTQYF
TGTGCCAGCAGCCTTTATGGACTAGCGGGAGGGGATACGCAGTATTTT
>.|many|TRBV7-2|TRBJ2-5
CASSLFLQETQYF
TGTGCCAGCAGCTTATTTTTACAAGAGACCCAGTACTTC
>.|few|TRBV21-1|TRBJ1-1
CASSTRGVDRGLLAPTRSGTEAFF
TGTGCCAGCAGCACAAGAGGAGTGGACAGGGGGCTTCTGGCCCCGACCCGCAGTGGCACTGAAGCTTTCTTT
>.|many|TRBV20-1|TRBJ1-1
CSARDYRDPYTEAFF
TGCAGTGCTAGAGACTACCGGGACCCATACACTGAAGCTTTCTTT
>TRBD1|few|TRBV12-3/TRBV12-4|TRBJ1-2
CASSFRGQSYGYTF
TGTGCCAGCAGTTTTCGGGGACAGTCCTATGGCTACACCTTC
>.|few|TRBV20-1|TRBJ2-7
CSARDPRGRPSYEQYF
TGCAGTGCTAGAGATCCCAGGGGTCGACCTTCCTACGAGCAGTACTTC
>.|.|TRBV19|TRBJ2-5
CASRDRRSRGKETQYF
TGTGCCAGTAGGGACCGGCGTTCCCGGGGCAAGGAGACCCAGTACTTC
>TRBD1|many|TRBV5-1|TRBJ2-7
CASSWGQGGFGGLYEQYF
TGCGCCAGCAGCTGGGGACAGGGGGGCTTCGGAGGACTTTACGAGCAGTACTTC
>.|.|TRBV12-3/TRBV12-4|TRBJ1-6
CAITPGPNSPLHF
TGTGCCATTACACCGGGGCCTAATTCACCCCTCCACTTT
>.|many|TRBV30|TRBJ1-5
CAWSPDSGNQPQHF
TGTGCCTGGAGTCCCGACAGTGGGAATCAGCCCCAGCATTTT
>.|many|TRBV20-1|TRBJ2-5
CSASPREFQETQYF
TGCAGTGCTAGCCCCCGGGAATTCCAAGAGACCCAGTACTTC
>.|many|TRBV6-1|TRBJ2-5
CASRMRAINPQETQYF
TGTGCCAGCAGAATGAGGGCCATTAACCCCCAAGAGACCCAGTACTTC
>.|many|TRBV27|TRBJ2-7
CASSYRSSYEQYF
TGTGCCAGCAGTTACCGGAGCTCCTACGAGCAGTACTTC
>TRBD1|many|TRBV27|TRBJ2-7
CASLLARRQGPTYEQYF
TGTGCCAGCCTTCTCGCTCGAAGACAGGGGCCAACCTACGAGCAGTACTTC
>.|.|TRBV7-9|TRBJ1-4
CASSPGHYNEKLFF
TGTGCCAGCAGCCCGGGACATTATAATGAAAAACTGTTTTTT
>.|.|TRBV10-3|TRBJ1-2
CAIGGFPRDGYTF
TGTGCCATCGGCGGATTTCCGAGGGATGGCTACACCTTC
>TRBD2|many|TRBV5-1|TRBJ2-7
CASSLAGGDLHEQYF
TGCGCCAGCAGCTTGGCGGGAGGAGACCTCCACGAGCAGTACTTC
>TRBD2|many|TRBV12-3/TRBV12-4|TRBJ2-7
CASSPGGGGRLPSYEQYF
TGTGCCAGCAGCCCCGGGGGGGGCGGGAGGCTTCCCTCCTACGAGCAGTACTTC
>.|many|TRBV20-1|TRBJ1-1
CSARVGSRGLNTEAFF
TGCAGTGCTAGAGTGGGCAGTCGAGGGCTGAACACTGAAGCTTTCTTT
>TRBD1|.|TRBV19|TRBJ1-1
CASRDRAVRTEAFF
TGTGCCAGTAGGGACAGGGCGGTACGCACTGAAGCTTTCTTT
>.|many|TRBV28|TRBJ1-1
CASRGPLNTEAFF
TGTGCCAGCAGGGGACCCCTGAACACTGAAGCTTTCTTT
>.|many|TRBV20-1|TRBJ1-3
CSAGNPAASGNTIYF
TGCAGTGCTGGGAACCCCGCGGCGTCCGGAAACACCATATATTTT
>TRBD1|many|TRBV28|TRBJ1-1
CASSKPQGARTEAFF
TGTGCCAGCAGTAAGCCCCAGGGGGCGCGGACTGAAGCTTTCTTT
>TRBD1|many|TRBV7-7|TRBJ2-2
CASSPTGTVDTGELFF
TGTGCCAGCAGTCCCACCGGGACAGTGGACACCGGGGAGCTGTTTTTT
>TRBD2|few|TRBV12-3/TRBV12-4|TRBJ2-1
CASSNASGRAYNEQFF
TGTGCCAGCAGTAACGCTAGCGGGAGGGCCTACAATGAGCAGTTCTTC
>.|.|TRBV30|TRBJ1-6
CAWRQTNSPLHF
TGTGCCTGGAGGCAGACTAATTCACCCCTCCACTTT
>TRBD2|many|TRBV20-1|TRBJ2-1
CSAPGLAGSNEQFF
TGCAGTGCTCCCGGACTAGCGGGATCCAATGAGCAGTTCTTC
>.|many|TRBV5-1|TRBJ2-7
CASSFGGTYEQYF
TGCGCCAGCAGCTTTGGGGGTACCTACGAGCAGTACTTC